The 21 T cell receptor beta chains below all came from one sample that was sequenced in a study of T cells expressing NK-cell markers. TCRdb reanalyzed the 5' RACE reads, giving one entry per CDR3 protein sequence and no DNA. This table holds roughly 300,000 distinct CDR3 sequences. Material for sequencing was blood T cells: a sorted CD56 or NKG2C T cell subset, CD4+ or CD8+ T cells, or bulk PBMC T cells (not recorded which). These receptors all come from a woman between 18 and 69 years old in good health.

This sequence joins TRBV7-8 and TRBJ2-1; TCRdb indicates TRBD2, and absent DNA this call remains unverified. The germline gives CDR1 SGHVS, CDR2 FQNEAQ. CDR3 length: 14 residues. The CDR3: CASRSGLVLNEQFF.

This chain links TRBV6-1 with TRBJ2-3; TCRdb outputs TRBD1, but without DNA this stays unchecked. The CDR3 spans 16 residues. CDR1 MNHNS and CDR2 SASEGT come from the germline V gene. CDR3: CASSDGATTRWDTQYF.

CDR3 sequence: CASSIGGWVRTDTQYF. The genes are TRBV5-4 and TRBJ2-3; TCRdb gives TRBD1 as the D gene, but with no DNA this cannot be confirmed. The CDR3 is made up of 16 amino acids. The V gene's germline CDR1 is SGHNT and CDR2 YYREEE (reference sequence).

CDR3 loop: CASSQAGAQVPLFF. The V gene is TRBV3-1, the J gene TRBJ1-4. The germline V gene encodes CDR1 LGHDT and CDR2 YNNKEL (reference sequence). CDR3 length: 14 amino acids.

The genes are TRBV7-8 and TRBJ2-1; lacking DNA, the TRBD1 call made by TCRdb goes unchecked. The CDR3 has 14 amino acids. CDR1 is SGHVS, CDR2 FQNEAQ, per germline. CDR3 sequence: CASSRDRGRNEQFF.

The rearrangement uses TRBV7-2 and TRBJ2-3; TCRdb's D call, TRBD2, is unchecked because there is no DNA. The CDR3 loop spans 15 amino acids. The germline gives CDR1 SGHTA, CDR2 FQGNSA. This chain's CDR3 is CASSFSGTSGDTQYF. The full variable domain, completed using reference TRBV7-2 and TRBJ2-3, is GAGVSQSPSNKVTEKGKDVELRCDPISGHTALYWYRQSLGQGLEFLIYFQGNSAPDKSGLPSDRFSAERTGGSVSTLTIQRTQQEDSAVYLCASSFSGTSGDTQYFGPGTRLTVL.

CDR3 protein: CASSLSPGTGSEAFF. The gene calls are TRBV5-1 and TRBJ1-1; the D call from TCRdb, TRBD1, cannot be confirmed without DNA. CDR1 and CDR2 from the germline V gene are SGHRS and YFSETQ. The CDR3 is 15 residues long.

This chain joins TRBV3-1 and TRBJ2-3; TCRdb picks TRBD2, but there is no DNA to check that call. The CDR3 is 17 amino acids. Germline lookup yields CDR1 LGHDT and CDR2 YNNKEL (reference sequence). CDR3 loop: CASSRGTSGSSTDTQYF.

The genes are TRBV7-9 and TRBJ1-4; the TCRdb call, TRBD1, lacks DNA for checking. CDR1 and CDR2 from the germline V gene are SEHNR and FQNEAQ (reference sequence). The CDR3 runs to 15 residues. CDR3 sequence: CASSFQAPSAEKLFF.

This chain links TRBV9 with TRBJ1-1; there is no DNA to check the TCRdb D call of TRBD1. Germline V gene lookup returns CDR1 SGDLS and CDR2 YYNGEE. The CDR3 length is 14 residues. This CDR3 reads CASSVTGGSAEAFF.

The V and J genes are TRBV10-3 and TRBJ1-6. The germline V gene has CDR1 ENHRY and CDR2 SYGVKD. The CDR3 extends over 15 amino acids. The chain's CDR3 is CAIREASSYNSPLHF.

The chain carries TRBV5-8 and TRBJ2-7; no DNA is available, so the TRBD1 call from TCRdb remains unchecked. This CDR3 comprises 15 residues. The germline gives CDR1 SGHTS, CDR2 YDEGEE. The CDR3 loop reads CASITASDSPYEQYF.

This chain joins TRBV6-5 and TRBJ1-1; without DNA, the TCRdb call of TRBD1 cannot be checked. The CDR3 is 14 amino acids. Looked up from germline, CDR1 is MNHEY and CDR2 is SVGAGI. This chain's CDR3 is CASSWGGRNTEAFF.

CDR3 in amino acids: CASTSGGGSVHEQFF. The rearrangement joins TRBV6-1 to TRBJ2-1; with no DNA, the TCRdb D assignment of TRBD2 cannot be verified. This CDR3 contains 15 residues. From germline, CDR1 is MNHNS and CDR2 SASEGT.

V gene TRBV6-5 combines with J gene TRBJ2-1. The CDR3 extends over 11 amino acids. Per germline, CDR1 MNHEY and CDR2 SVGAGI. CDR3 sequence: CASSYLGVQFF.

J is TRBJ2-5 and V is TRBV20-1; TCRdb's assignment of TRBD1 cannot be checked, as there is no DNA. Germline CDR1 is DFQATT and CDR2 is SNEGSKA (reference sequence). The CDR3 runs to 11 residues. CDR3 sequence: CSGEGGETQYF.

The V and J genes are TRBV12-3 or TRBV12-4 and TRBJ2-6. This CDR3 has 14 residues. This CDR3 is CASSFWTGANVLTF.

The V gene is TRBV12-3 or TRBV12-4, the J gene TRBJ2-1; TCRdb proposes TRBD2, but this gene call is untestable without DNA. The CDR3 consists of 13 residues. The CDR3 is CASSPASVGEQFF.

The V and J genes are TRBV12-3 or TRBV12-4 and TRBJ1-6; without DNA, the TCRdb call of TRBD1 cannot be checked. The CDR3 totals 14 residues. CDR3 residues: CASSFSKQGSPLHF.

V gene TRBV20-1 combines with J gene TRBJ1-1; without DNA, the TCRdb call of TRBD1 cannot be checked. This CDR3 is 13 amino acids long. In germline, CDR1 is DFQATT, CDR2 SNEGSKA (reference sequence). The CDR3 region is CSAPGVANTEAFF.

The chain links TRBV19 to TRBJ2-2; the TRBD2 assignment by TCRdb is unverifiable without DNA. The germline V gene encodes CDR1 LNHDA and CDR2 SQIVND (reference sequence). This CDR3 has 15 residues. The CDR3 reads CASRWPTGFTGELFF.